These 14 T cell receptor beta chains originate from one sample sequenced in a study of graft-versus-host responses after intestinal transplantation. The data were produced by immunoSEQ multiplex PCR, yet TCRdb's version contains in-frame clones alone and is incomplete. The top ten hold 0.65% to 1% of the sample, which has fewer than 20,000 clones, approximately 95% seen once. The sample here was PBMCs, taken 23 days after intestinal transplant. The receptors shown here come from a human patient who received an intestinal transplant, so some T cells may come from the graft donor.

This chain connects TRBV27 to TRBJ2-1; 7 bases line up with TRBD1. V was pared by 5 bases and J by 0 bases, with 4 bases of the junction left unmatched. Germline V gene lookup returns CDR1 MNHEY and CDR2 SMNVEV (reference sequence). The CDR3 loop spans 15 amino acids. The DNA of the CDR3 is TGTGCCAGCAGTCGGGACAGCAACTCCTACAATGAGCAGTTCTTC. Its protein product is CASSRDSNSYNEQFF.

This clone was counted once. The chain employs TRBV5-6 and TRBJ2-1; D is perhaps TRBD1 (6 bases). This CDR3 is built from 17 residues. V was shortened by 3 bases and J by 2 bases, with 18 bases between the two germline ends. CDR1 is SGHDT and CDR2 is YYEEEE in the germline V gene. The CDR3 DNA follows: TGTGCCAGCAGCTGGGACATGGAACCACCTACCTACAATGAGCAGTTCTTC. Protein sequence: CASSWDMEPPTYNEQFF.

J is TRBJ1-1 and V is TRBV9; no clear D gene. This CDR3 contains 15 residues. Germline CDR1 SGDLS, CDR2 YYNGEE. Trimming cost V 1 base and J 0 bases, with 10 bases left between them. As DNA, the CDR3 is TGTGCCAGCAGCGTATATTACGGTATGAACACTGAAGCTTTCTTT. Protein: CASSVYYGMNTEAFF.

The V and J genes are TRBV6-5 and TRBJ2-7; D may match TRBD1 or TRBD2 (6 bases each). V shed 4 bases and J shed 3 bases, with 16 bases lying between them. In germline, CDR1 is MNHEY, CDR2 SVGAGI. This CDR3 region has 15 residues. The CDR3 is CASSWGWGASYEQYF. Written as DNA, the CDR3 is TGTGCCAGCAGTTGGGGTTGGGGGGCAAGCTACGAGCAGTACTTC.

The chain has TRBV5-1 and TRBJ2-5, with 8 bases fitting TRBD2. Trimming removed 1 base from V and 5 bases from J; junction bases left unmatched: 7. Germline V gene data show CDR1 as SGHRS and CDR2 as YFSETQ. CDR3 length: 15 residues. The CDR3 DNA follows: TGCGCCAGCAGCTTGCTGGCGGGAGGTTATGAGACCCAGTACTTC. This codes for CASSLLAGGYETQYF.

The J gene is TRBJ1-2, the V gene TRBV21-1; no check of the table's D call, TRBD1, against the DNA was made. TRBV21-1 is a pseudogene segment. This CDR3 is built from 11 residues. CDR3 DNA sequence: TGTGCCACAAAGGGGGAAAATGGCTACACCTTC. This gives the protein CATKGENGYTF.

J is TRBJ2-1 and V is TRBV13; D not resolved. CDR1 is PRHDT, CDR2 FYEKMQ, per germline (reference sequence). The CDR3 runs to 9 residues. Trimming took off 8 bases at V and 9 bases at J, with 5 bases between the two ends. This CDR3 is CASGVEQFF. The CDR3 DNA reads as TGTGCCAGCGGTGTTGAGCAGTTCTTC.

This rearrangement joins TRBV5-6 to TRBJ2-7; 10 bases line up with TRBD2. The V gene end was trimmed by 0 bases and the J gene end by 2 bases; junction bases not matched to a gene: 2. The CDR3 is 15 residues long. Germline V CDR1 and CDR2: SGHDT, YYEEEE. CDR3 region: CASSLGLAGTYEQYF. The CDR3 DNA is TGTGCCAGCAGCTTGGGACTAGCGGGCACCTACGAGCAGTACTTC.

This clone was seen once. The gene calls are TRBV6-1 and TRBJ2-1; D is ambiguous. The CDR3 runs 14 residues. V gave up 11 bases and J gave up 0 bases, with 14 bases separating them. CDR1 is MNHNS, CDR2 SASEGT, per germline. This chain's CDR3 is CASVVSLSYNEQFF. The CDR3 coding sequence is TGTGCCTCCGTGGTTTCCCTCTCCTACAATGAGCAGTTCTTC.

This chain links TRBV7-9 with TRBJ2-5, with D tentatively TRBD2 (5 bases). V gave up 1 base and J gave up 0 bases, with 12 bases separating them. This CDR3 is built from 16 residues. Germline V gives CDR1 SEHNR, CDR2 FQNEAQ (reference sequence). The CDR3 DNA reads TGTGCCAGCAGCTTAGGAGGGCCAAGGGACCAAGAGACCCAGTACTTC. Protein product: CASSLGGPRDQETQYF.

The chain has TRBV19 and TRBJ1-6; D is undetermined. This CDR3 has 16 amino acids. Trimming left V 6 bases short and J 9 bases short, with 21 bases between. Germline CDR1 reads LNHDA; CDR2 reads SQIVND (reference sequence). This chain's CDR3 is CASRKIPPSGVSPLHF. Written as DNA, the CDR3 is TGTGCCAGTAGAAAAATCCCCCCCAGTGGAGTTTCACCCCTCCACTTT.

The chain joins TRBV30 to TRBJ1-5; TRBD1 matches at 10 bases. Germline CDR1 and CDR2: GTSNPN and SVGIG (reference sequence). The CDR3 spans 16 residues. V was pared by 3 bases and J by 2 bases, with 7 bases of the junction left unmatched. The CDR3 DNA is TGTGCCTGGAGAGAGACAGGGGGCGCCGGCAATCAGCCCCAGCATTTT. Its translation: CAWRETGGAGNQPQHF.

This clone was detected only a few times. The chain employs TRBV27 and TRBJ1-5, with 7 bases that match TRBD1. V was pared by 5 bases and J by 1 base, with 5 bases of the junction left unmatched. Looked up from germline, CDR1 is MNHEY and CDR2 is SMNVEV (reference sequence). The CDR3 has 15 amino acids. The CDR3 spells CASSPPGQSNQPQHF. CDR3 nucleotide sequence: TGTGCCAGCAGTCCCCCGGGACAGAGCAATCAGCCCCAGCATTTT.

The genes are TRBV2 and TRBJ2-7, with 8 nucleotides matching TRBD2. Unmatched junction bases numbered 5, after V lost 7 bases and J lost 3 bases. CDR1 is SNHLY, CDR2 FYNNEI, per germline. The CDR3 sequence is 13 residues long. This CDR3 is CASTSGLVYEQYF. As DNA, the CDR3 is TGTGCCAGCACCTCGGGACTAGTCTACGAGCAGTACTTC.